Below, 21 T cell receptor beta chains from the same sample are listed, as sequenced in a study of early T cells in non-severe SARS-CoV-2 infection. MiXCR, applied by TCRdb to the 5' RACE reads, yields one record per CDR3 protein. The data contain about 61,000 distinct CDR3 sequences, 10% to 11% of them seen just once; the ten biggest clones take up 1.5% to 2%. Sequenced material: whole blood. These receptors were taken from an adult who was a healthcare worker with PCR-confirmed SARS-CoV-2 infection or an uninfected control (not recorded which).

V usage is TRBV6-2 or TRBV6-3 and J usage is TRBJ2-7, with D unclear. This CDR3 is built from 16 residues. The germline gives CDR1 MNHEY, CDR2 SVGEGT. V was clipped by 6 bases and J by 0 bases, with 18 bases between them. CDR3 in amino acids: CASSPLKQKSSYEQYF. CDR3 nucleotide sequence: TGTGCCAGCAGCCCTCTGAAACAGAAGAGCTCCTACGAGCAGTACTTC.

The chain carries TRBV6-5 and TRBJ2-1, with TRBD2 identical over 8 bases. Germline CDR1 MNHEY, CDR2 SVGAGI. V trimming: 0 bases; J trimming: 13 bases; junction bases outside the gene matches: 8. CDR3 size: 14 residues. The CDR3 is CASSYSPRGGGQFF. Written as DNA, the CDR3 is TGTGCCAGCAGTTACTCCCCTCGGGGGGGAGGCCAGTTCTTC.

This clonotype was found many times. The rearrangement uses TRBV7-2 and TRBJ2-1; TRBD1 is a possible D gene (6 bases). CDR3 length: 15 amino acids. Germline CDR1 SGHTA, CDR2 FQGNSA. Between the trimmed V and J ends, which lost 1 base and 6 bases, there was a span of 13 bases. CDR3 sequence: CASSLGQGLLNEQFF. CDR3 bases: TGTGCCAGCAGCTTAGGTCAGGGGTTACTCAATGAGCAGTTCTTC. The full variable domain, completed using reference TRBV7-2 and TRBJ2-1, is GAGVSQSPSNKVTEKGKDVELRCDPISGHTALYWYRQSLGQGLEFLIYFQGNSAPDKSGLPSDRFSAERTGGSVSTLTIQRTQQEDSAVYLCASSLGQGLLNEQFFGPGTRLTVL.

The sample holds a few counts of this clonotype. The chain links TRBV18 to TRBJ1-4, with D possibly being TRBD1 (5 bases). Per germline, CDR1 KGHSH and CDR2 LQKENI. This CDR3 region has 13 residues. Trimming stripped 4 bases from V and 6 bases from J, with 9 bases between. This chain's CDR3 is CASSLGRDEKLFF. CDR3 in DNA: TGTGCCAGCTCACTGGGGCGTGATGAAAAACTGTTTTTT. Complete variable domain (other parts from reference TRBV18 and TRBJ1-4): NAGVMQNPRHLVRRRGQEARLRCSPMKGHSHVYWYRQLPEEGLKFMVYLQKENIIDESGMPKERFSAEFPKEGPSILRIQQVVRGDSAAYFCASSLGRDEKLFFGSGTQLSVL.

This chain joins TRBV10-2 and TRBJ2-7; maybe TRBD2 (5 bases). The CDR3 length is 13 residues. Germline CDR1 WSHSY, CDR2 SAAADI. V was cut by 2 bases and J by 2 bases, with 7 bases left in between. This CDR3 reads CASSERGTYEQYF. Here the CDR3 DNA reads TGCGCCAGCAGTGAGCGGGGTACCTACGAGCAGTACTTC.

The chain recombines TRBV13 with TRBJ1-1; D call uncertain. This CDR3 has 12 amino acids. From germline, CDR1 is PRHDT and CDR2 FYEKMQ (reference sequence). V was shortened by 5 bases and J by 4 bases, with 8 bases between the two germline ends. As DNA, the CDR3 is TGTGCCAGCAGCCTTAGCCTCACTGAAGCTTTCTTT. Residues: CASSLSLTEAFF. Drawing the rest from reference TRBV13 and TRBJ1-1, the complete variable domain is AAGVIQSPRHLIKEKRETATLKCYPIPRHDTVYWYQQGPGQDPQFLISFYEKMQSDKGSIPDRFSAQQFSDYHSELNMSSLELGDSALYFCASSLSLTEAFFGQGTRLTVV.

This clonotype was counted many times. The rearrangement joins TRBV4-3 to TRBJ1-6; D is uncertain. V gave up 8 bases and J gave up 0 bases, with 11 bases separating them. This CDR3 has 15 amino acids. Germline V lookup: CDR1 LGHNA, CDR2 YSLEER. The CDR3 nucleotides are TGCGCCAGCTGTCCAGTGCTCTCCTATAATTCACCCCTCCACTTT. It translates to CASCPVLSYNSPLHF.

The chain uses TRBV6-5 and TRBJ1-1; 9 nucleotides agree with TRBD1. CDR1 is MNHEY, CDR2 SVGAGI, per germline. The V and J ends lost 2 bases and 5 bases, in that order; junction bases with no gene match: 6. CDR3 length: 15 residues. CDR3 in DNA: TGTGCCAGCAGTTACCGTACAGGGGGCGGAACTGAAGCTTTCTTT. Translation: CASSYRTGGGTEAFF.

This clonotype has a count of ten or more. The chain joins TRBV6-1 to TRBJ2-3; 11 nucleotides match TRBD1. The V segment lost 8 bases and the J segment 1 base; nucleotides outside the gene matches: 5. CDR1 is MNHNS and CDR2 is SASEGT in the germline V gene. The CDR3 contains 15 residues. CDR3 loop: CASLDRGRGTDTQYF. DNA for the CDR3: TGTGCCAGCCTGGACAGGGGGCGCGGCACAGATACGCAGTATTTT.

Comment on this clonotype: One end of the junction does not line up with germline, which may come from a read error. The V and J genes are TRBV6-1 and TRBJ1-1, with D tentatively TRBD1 (5 bases). This CDR3 is built from 13 residues. Germline V lookup: CDR1 MNHNS, CDR2 SASEGT. As DNA, the CDR3 is TGTGCCAGCACTGAACCACCAGGGACTGAAGCTTTCTTT. Encoded protein: CASTEPPGTEAFF.

This clonotype was detected ten times or more. This rearrangement joins TRBV30 to TRBJ2-3, with 9 bases lining up with TRBD2. With 2 bases clipped from V and 2 bases from J, the junction kept 5 bases outside the gene matches. The germline V gene encodes CDR1 GTSNPN and CDR2 SVGIG (reference sequence). The CDR3 length is 15 residues. The chain's CDR3 is CAWSLAGGPTDTQYF. CDR3 DNA: TGTGCCTGGAGTTTGGCGGGAGGGCCCACAGATACGCAGTATTTT.

There are many counts of this clonotype. This chain connects TRBV1 to TRBJ2-1; the DNA was not compared with TRBD1, the D call given in the table. TRBV1 represents a pseudogene. The CDR3 loop spans 16 amino acids. CDR3 coding DNA: TGCACCAGCAGCCGCGAGGGACCGATGGTCGGCAATGAGCAGTTCTTC. It specifies CTSSREGPMVGNEQFF.

This clonotype was recorded a few times. The chain links TRBV5-1 to TRBJ2-1; no clear D gene. V gave up 2 bases and J gave up 6 bases, with 9 bases separating them. The CDR3 length is 13 residues. Looked up from germline, CDR1 is SGHRS and CDR2 is YFSETQ. The DNA for the CDR3 is TGCGCCAGCAGCTTTCGAAGACGCAATGAGCAGTTCTTC. Translating it yields CASSFRRRNEQFF.

This clonotype was detected only a few times. The genes are TRBV27 and TRBJ1-2; D might be TRBD1 (6 bases). Germline CDR1 and CDR2: MNHEY and SMNVEV (reference sequence). This CDR3 is built from 14 residues. V was trimmed by 7 bases and J by 3 bases, leaving 15 bases between them. Here the CDR3 DNA reads TGTGCCAGCAACTGGGGGGGCGCATACTATGGCTACACCTTC. Translated: CASNWGGAYYGYTF.

This clonotype was counted at least ten times. The V gene is TRBV9, the J gene TRBJ1-1; no clear D. Deletions cut 4 bases from V and 7 bases from J, with 17 bases between. This CDR3 spans 14 amino acids. Germline-derived CDR1 and CDR2 are SGDLS and YYNGEE. The CDR3 loop is CASSPGTLTVEAFF. CDR3 bases: TGTGCCAGCAGCCCTGGAACCCTGACGGTTGAAGCTTTCTTT.

This clonotype was detected many times. The chain uses TRBV6-2 or TRBV6-3 and TRBJ1-1; D unresolved. CDR3 size: 13 residues. The V and J ends lost 4 bases and 1 base respectively, with 7 bases between them. In germline, CDR1 is MNHEY, CDR2 SVGEGT. CDR3 amino acids: CASSWLGNTEAFF. The CDR3, as DNA: TGTGCCAGCAGTTGGCTGGGGAACACTGAAGCTTTCTTT.

V and J are TRBV6-2 or TRBV6-3 and TRBJ1-1; D remains ambiguous. The CDR3 loop spans 14 amino acids. Trimming took off 6 bases at V and 5 bases at J, with 16 bases between the two ends. CDR1 and CDR2 from the germline V gene are MNHEY and SVGEGT. CDR3 residues: CASSPEGGATEAFF. The CDR3 nucleotides are TGTGCCAGCAGCCCCGAGGGCGGTGCAACTGAAGCTTTCTTT.

This clonotype was seen many times. V usage is TRBV7-2 and J usage is TRBJ2-7; 7 positions match TRBD1. Unmatched junction bases numbered 7, after V lost 5 bases and J lost 6 bases. This CDR3 contains 13 residues. Germline assignment: CDR1 SGHTA and CDR2 FQGNSA. The CDR3, as DNA: TGTGCCAGCAGCACCTCGACAGGGTTCGAGCAGTACTTC. Protein product: CASSTSTGFEQYF. Based on the CDR3 plus reference TRBV7-2 and TRBJ2-7, the full variable domain is GAGVSQSPSNKVTEKGKDVELRCDPISGHTALYWYRQSLGQGLEFLIYFQGNSAPDKSGLPSDRFSAERTGGSVSTLTIQRTQQEDSAVYLCASSTSTGFEQYFGPGTRLTVT.

The sample holds many counts of this clonotype. V usage is TRBV7-6 and J usage is TRBJ2-1; TRBD2 aligns across 11 bases. Germline assignment: CDR1 SGHVS and CDR2 FNYEAQ. The CDR3 is 16 amino acids. With V trimmed by 2 bases and J by 4 bases, 4 bases remained unmatched. The CDR3 DNA follows: TGTGCCAGCAGCTTAAGACTAGCGGGGAATTACAATGAGCAGTTCTTC. It is translated as CASSLRLAGNYNEQFF.

This clonotype was detected ten times or more. The V call is TRBV14, the J call TRBJ2-2; D unresolved. The CDR3 consists of 13 residues. Trimming removed 0 bases at V and 4 bases at J, with 3 bases between. The germline CDR1 and CDR2 sequences are SGHDN and FVKESK. This CDR3 reads CASSQDFTGELFF. The DNA of the CDR3 is TGTGCCAGCAGCCAAGATTTCACCGGGGAGCTGTTTTTT.

This clonotype was observed a few times. The chain uses TRBV12-3 or TRBV12-4 and TRBJ2-2; no definite D call. Trimming pared 3 bases from V and 5 bases from J, leaving 16 bases between. This CDR3 is 16 amino acids long. DNA for the CDR3: TGTGCCAGCAGTTTTGGCCAGGCCTTACCGACCGGGGAGCTGTTTTTT. It yields the protein CASSFGQALPTGELFF.